This T cell receptor (beta chain) was recorded in a study of OX40 agonist ivuxolimab in advanced cancers. V shed 0 bases and J 6 bases; nucleotides not matched to a gene: 7. The CDR3 sequence is 15 residues long. CDR1 is LNHDA, CDR2 SQIVND, per germline (reference sequence). Libraries were prepared by immunoSEQ multiplex PCR; TCRdb keeps only in-frame clonotypes and omits some of them. The table includes 45,000 to 65,000 clones, less than 85% detected once. The sequence was obtained from an adult with an advanced solid tumor such as melanoma, head and neck, liver or kidney cancer. The source material was CD4+ or CD8+ T cells sorted from blood, sampled in a trial of the OX40 agonist ivuxolimab. V usage is TRBV19 and J usage is TRBJ1-2, with 7 nucleotides matching TRBD1. The CDR3, as DNA: TGTGCCAGTAGTATAGACCGGACAGGCGGACATGGCTACACCTTC. Protein product: CASSIDRTGGHGYTF.